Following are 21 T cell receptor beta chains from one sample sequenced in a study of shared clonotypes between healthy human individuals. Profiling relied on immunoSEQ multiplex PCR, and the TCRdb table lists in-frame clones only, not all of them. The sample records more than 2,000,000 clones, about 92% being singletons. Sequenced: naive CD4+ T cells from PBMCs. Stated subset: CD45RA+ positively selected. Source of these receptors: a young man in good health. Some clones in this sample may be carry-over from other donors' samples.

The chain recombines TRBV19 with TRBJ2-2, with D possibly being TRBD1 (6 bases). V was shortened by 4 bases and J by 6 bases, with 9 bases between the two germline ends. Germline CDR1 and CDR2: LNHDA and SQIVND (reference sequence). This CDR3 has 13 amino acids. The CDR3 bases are TGTGCCAGTAGTAACGCAGGGGCCGGGGAGCTGTTTTTT. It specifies CASSNAGAGELFF.

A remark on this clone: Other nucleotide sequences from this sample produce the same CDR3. Here the CDR3 reads CASSLRGNQPQHF. CDR3 coding DNA: TGTGCCAGCAGCCTCCGGGGAAATCAGCCCCAGCATTTT. The chain links TRBV7-2 to TRBJ1-5; D remains unclear. Germline V gives CDR1 SGHTA, CDR2 FQGNSA. V was shortened by 5 bases and J by 4 bases, with 9 bases between the two germline ends. The CDR3 loop spans 13 amino acids.

CDR3 residues: CASSLASGRAFNEQFF. The CDR3 nucleotides are TGTGCCAGCAGCTTAGCGTCCGGGAGGGCCTTTAATGAGCAGTTCTTC. This chain joins TRBV7-2 and TRBJ2-1; 8 nucleotides line up with TRBD2. This CDR3 comprises 16 residues. V gave up 0 bases and J gave up 7 bases; unmatched junction bases: 8. CDR1 and CDR2 from the germline V gene are SGHTA and FQGNSA.

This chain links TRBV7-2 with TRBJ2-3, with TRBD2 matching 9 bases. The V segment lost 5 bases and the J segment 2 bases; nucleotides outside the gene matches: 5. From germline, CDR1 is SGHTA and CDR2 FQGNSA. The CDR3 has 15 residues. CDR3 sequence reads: CASSPGTSLTDTQYF. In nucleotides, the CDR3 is TGTGCCAGCAGCCCCGGGACTAGCCTCACAGATACGCAGTATTTT.

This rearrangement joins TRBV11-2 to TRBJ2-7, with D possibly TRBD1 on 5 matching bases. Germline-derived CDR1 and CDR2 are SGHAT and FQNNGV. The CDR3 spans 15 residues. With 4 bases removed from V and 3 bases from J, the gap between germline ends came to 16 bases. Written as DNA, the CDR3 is TGTGCCAGCAGCTCATCGGTGGGCAGGGACTACGAGCAGTACTTC. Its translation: CASSSSVGRDYEQYF.

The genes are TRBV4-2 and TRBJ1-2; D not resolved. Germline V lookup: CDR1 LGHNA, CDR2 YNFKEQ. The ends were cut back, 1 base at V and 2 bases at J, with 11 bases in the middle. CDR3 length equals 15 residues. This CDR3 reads CASSQAPGDNYGYTF. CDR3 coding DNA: TGTGCCAGCAGCCAAGCTCCTGGAGACAACTATGGCTACACCTTC.

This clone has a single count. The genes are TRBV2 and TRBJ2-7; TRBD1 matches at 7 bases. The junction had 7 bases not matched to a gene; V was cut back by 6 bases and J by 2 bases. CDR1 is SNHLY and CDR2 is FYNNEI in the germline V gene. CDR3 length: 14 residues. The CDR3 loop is CASRFQGVTYEQYF. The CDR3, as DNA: TGTGCCAGCAGGTTCCAGGGGGTCACCTACGAGCAGTACTTC.

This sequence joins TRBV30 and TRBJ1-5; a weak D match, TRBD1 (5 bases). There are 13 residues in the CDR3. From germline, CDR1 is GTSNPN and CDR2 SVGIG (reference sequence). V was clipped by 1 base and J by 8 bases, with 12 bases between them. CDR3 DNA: TGTGCCTGGAGTGCAGGGCTAAAAGAGCCCCAGCATTTT. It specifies CAWSAGLKEPQHF.

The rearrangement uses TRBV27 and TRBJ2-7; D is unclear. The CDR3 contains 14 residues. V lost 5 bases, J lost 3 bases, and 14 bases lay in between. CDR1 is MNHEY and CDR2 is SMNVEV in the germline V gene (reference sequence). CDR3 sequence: CASSPHRAFYEQYF. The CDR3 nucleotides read TGTGCCAGCAGTCCCCACCGGGCCTTCTACGAGCAGTACTTC.

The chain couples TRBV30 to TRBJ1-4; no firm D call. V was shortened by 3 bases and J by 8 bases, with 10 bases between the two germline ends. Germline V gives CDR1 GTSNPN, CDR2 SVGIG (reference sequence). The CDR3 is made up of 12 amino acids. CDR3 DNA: TGTGCCTGGAGGTTGGTTAGGGAAAAACTGTTTTTT. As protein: CAWRLVREKLFF.

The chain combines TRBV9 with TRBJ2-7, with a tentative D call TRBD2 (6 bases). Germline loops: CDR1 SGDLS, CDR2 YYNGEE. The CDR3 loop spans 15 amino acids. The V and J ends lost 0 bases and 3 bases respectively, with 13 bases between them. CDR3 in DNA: TGTGCCAGCAGCGTAGTAGGGGACTCGAACTACGAGCAGTACTTC. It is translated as CASSVVGDSNYEQYF.

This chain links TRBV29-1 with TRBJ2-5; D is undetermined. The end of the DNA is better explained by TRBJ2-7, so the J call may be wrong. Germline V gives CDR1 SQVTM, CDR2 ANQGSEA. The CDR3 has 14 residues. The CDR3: CSVVVVAHSYEQYF. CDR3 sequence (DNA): TGCAGCGTTGTAGTTGTAGCCCACTCCTACGAGCAGTACTTC.

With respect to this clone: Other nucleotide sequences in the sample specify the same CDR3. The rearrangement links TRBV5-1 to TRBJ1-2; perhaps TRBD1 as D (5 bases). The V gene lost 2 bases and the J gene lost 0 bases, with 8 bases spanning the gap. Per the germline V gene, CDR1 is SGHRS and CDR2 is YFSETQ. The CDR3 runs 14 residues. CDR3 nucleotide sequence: TGCGCCAGCAGCTTAGACAGCCCTAACTATGGCTACACCTTC. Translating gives CASSLDSPNYGYTF.

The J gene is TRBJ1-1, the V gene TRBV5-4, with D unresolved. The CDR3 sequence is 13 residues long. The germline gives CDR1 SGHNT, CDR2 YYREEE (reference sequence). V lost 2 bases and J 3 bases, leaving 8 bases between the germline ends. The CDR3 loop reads CASSFGEDTEAFF. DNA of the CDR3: TGTGCCAGCAGCTTCGGAGAGGACACTGAAGCTTTCTTT.

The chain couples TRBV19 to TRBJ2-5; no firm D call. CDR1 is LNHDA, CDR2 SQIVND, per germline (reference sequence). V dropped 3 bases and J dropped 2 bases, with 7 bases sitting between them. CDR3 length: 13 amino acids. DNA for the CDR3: TGTGCCAGTAGTATGGACGGTCAAGAGACCCAGTACTTC. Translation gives CASSMDGQETQYF.

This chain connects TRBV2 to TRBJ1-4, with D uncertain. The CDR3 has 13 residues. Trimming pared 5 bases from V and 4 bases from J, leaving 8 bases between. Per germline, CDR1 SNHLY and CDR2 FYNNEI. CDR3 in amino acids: CASSIVNNEKLFF. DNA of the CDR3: TGTGCCAGCAGTATTGTCAATAATGAAAAACTGTTTTTT.

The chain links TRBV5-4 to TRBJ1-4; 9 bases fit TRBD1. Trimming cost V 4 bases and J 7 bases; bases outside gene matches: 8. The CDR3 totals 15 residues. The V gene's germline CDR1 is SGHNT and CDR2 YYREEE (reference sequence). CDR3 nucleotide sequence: TGTGCCAGCAGCCGACAGGGGGGTTTAGGTGAAAAACTGTTTTTT. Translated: CASSRQGGLGEKLFF.

The CDR3 DNA sequence: TGTGCCAGCAGTAACCGGGGCCAAGAGACCCAGTACTTC. Translated: CASSNRGQETQYF. The chain couples TRBV6-1 to TRBJ2-5; possible D gene TRBD2, 5 bases. V was clipped by 5 bases and J by 1 base, with 8 bases between them. Germline CDR1 is MNHNS and CDR2 is SASEGT. The CDR3 totals 13 residues.

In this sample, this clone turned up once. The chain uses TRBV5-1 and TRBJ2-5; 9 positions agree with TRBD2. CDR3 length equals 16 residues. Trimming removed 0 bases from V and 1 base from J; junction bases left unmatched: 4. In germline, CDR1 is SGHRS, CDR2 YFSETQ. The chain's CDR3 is CASSLGGSGSQETQYF. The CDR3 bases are TGCGCCAGCAGCTTGGGGGGTAGCGGGAGCCAAGAGACCCAGTACTTC.

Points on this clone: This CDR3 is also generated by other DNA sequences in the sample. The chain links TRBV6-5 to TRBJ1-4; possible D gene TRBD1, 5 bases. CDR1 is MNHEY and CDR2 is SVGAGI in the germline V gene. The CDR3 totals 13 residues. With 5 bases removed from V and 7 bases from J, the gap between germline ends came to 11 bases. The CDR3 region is CASSRGQGEKLFF. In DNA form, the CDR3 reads TGTGCCAGCAGTCGGGGCCAGGGTGAAAAACTGTTTTTT.

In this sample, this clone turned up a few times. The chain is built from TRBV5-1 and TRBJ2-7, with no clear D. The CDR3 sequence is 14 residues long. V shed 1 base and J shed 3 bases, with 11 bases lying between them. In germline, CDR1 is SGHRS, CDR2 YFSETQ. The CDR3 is CASSLRALSYEQYF. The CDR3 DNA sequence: TGCGCCAGCAGCTTGCGCGCACTCAGCTACGAGCAGTACTTC.